This T cell receptor beta chain was captured by sequencing in a study of beta chain features in type 1 diabetes. The sequenced template was cDNA made from the entire isolated RNA. TCRdb's copy holds only in-frame clones and misses some; the assay was immunoSEQ multiplex PCR. The table records 600,000 to 700,000 clones, around 12% of them present only once. Note on this clone: Its specificity is unknown.

Study-wide findings and caveats: Shorter TCRB CDR3s, moderately but significantly so, marked every one of the four CD4+ subsets in Type 1 diabetes patients.

Deletions cut 6 bases from V and 5 bases from J, with 19 bases between. The CDR3 loop spans 15 amino acids. Germline V gene sequence: CDR1 MNHEY, CDR2 SVGAGI. The genes are TRBV6-5 and TRBJ1-1, with D perhaps matching TRBD1 (6 bases). This clonotype was obtained from a man aged 25-45 years with type 1 diabetes. Sequenced input: naive CD4+ T cells from blood. The CDR3 nucleotides are TGTGCCAGCAGGCGTGTTATAGGGGGACAAACTGAAGCTTTCTTT. The encoded protein is CASRRVIGGQTEAFF.